What follows are 25 T cell receptor beta chains derived from one specimen sequenced in a study of OX40 agonist ivuxolimab in advanced cancers. Here immunoSEQ multiplex PCR was the method, and the copy in TCRdb shows in-frame clones only, minus some. The table records tens of thousands of clones, over 90% of them present only once. Material: CD4+ or CD8+ T cells sorted from blood, obtained in a trial of the OX40 agonist ivuxolimab. Receptors originate from an adult with an advanced solid tumor such as melanoma, head and neck, liver or kidney cancer.

This clone was observed a single time. The chain carries TRBV5-1 and TRBJ2-7, with TRBD2 as a possible D gene (5 bases). V shed 3 bases and J shed 2 bases, with 12 bases lying between them. Germline V CDR1 and CDR2: SGHRS, YFSETQ. This CDR3 region has 14 residues. In DNA form, the CDR3 reads TGCGCCAGCAGCTCGAGGGATGGGGCCTACGAGCAGTACTTC. Amino acid sequence: CASSSRDGAYEQYF. Using reference TRBV5-1 and TRBJ2-7 for the parts outside the CDR3, the full variable domain is KAGVTQTPRYLIKTRGQQVTLSCSPISGHRSVSWYQQTPGQGLQFLFEYFSETQRNKGNFPGRFSGRQFSNSRSEMNVSTLELGDSALYLCASSSRDGAYEQYFGPGTRLTVT.

The chain has TRBV15 and TRBJ2-1; 11 nucleotides line up with TRBD1. CDR3 length: 14 amino acids. Germline CDR1 reads LNHNV; CDR2 reads YYDKDF (reference sequence). After removal of 3 bases from V and 9 bases from J, the junction contained 4 bases not matched to a gene. The CDR3 DNA follows: TGTGCCACCAGCAGTGGGACAGGGGGTCTTGAGCAGTTCTTC. It specifies CATSSGTGGLEQFF.

The genes are TRBV5-6 and TRBJ1-3; D may be TRBD1 (5 bases). V lost 0 bases and J 8 bases, leaving 15 bases between the germline ends. This CDR3 contains 15 residues. Germline CDR1 reads SGHDT; CDR2 reads YYEEEE. The CDR3 here is CASSLAPGRGYTIYF. The CDR3 DNA follows: TGTGCCAGCAGCTTGGCACCGGGAAGGGGATACACCATATATTTT.

The CDR3 spells CASSLSRTDTQYF. The CDR3 nucleotides are TGTGCCAGCAGTTTATCGCGTACAGATACGCAGTATTTT. J is TRBJ2-3 and V is TRBV27, with D uncertain. V lost 0 bases, J lost 3 bases, and 4 bases lay in between. Germline CDR1 MNHEY, CDR2 SMNVEV (reference sequence). The CDR3 totals 13 residues.

This clone is a singleton in its sample. The genes are TRBV19 and TRBJ1-1; D is unresolved. The ends were cut back, 0 bases at V and 5 bases at J, with 10 bases in the middle. The CDR3 consists of 14 residues. Germline CDR1 LNHDA, CDR2 SQIVND (reference sequence). The CDR3 DNA reads as TGTGCCAGTAGTATAGAGAGGGTGAGTACTGAAGCTTTCTTT. It yields the protein CASSIERVSTEAFF.

The rearrangement joins TRBV19 to TRBJ1-1, with TRBD1 matching over 7 bases. Germline values: CDR1 LNHDA, CDR2 SQIVND (reference sequence). The J segment lost 4 bases and the V segment lost 5 bases, leaving 7 bases of the junction unmatched. This CDR3 spans 14 amino acids. The CDR3 DNA follows: TGTGCCAGTAGTCTTACAGGGGAGGGCACTGAAGCTTTCTTT. It codes for CASSLTGEGTEAFF.

V gene TRBV11-2 combines with J gene TRBJ2-2, with 7 bases lining up with TRBD2. Germline CDR1 and CDR2: SGHAT and FQNNGV. The ends lost 0 bases at V and 6 bases at J; junction bases unmatched: 4. This CDR3 region has 15 residues. CDR3 DNA: TGTGCCAGCAGCTTAGAGCCGACTAGCTCCGGGGAGCTGTTTTTT. Translated, it gives CASSLEPTSSGELFF.

The chain recombines TRBV19 with TRBJ1-4; no definite D call. Germline V lookup: CDR1 LNHDA, CDR2 SQIVND (reference sequence). The CDR3 is 15 amino acids. The V gene lost 5 bases and the J gene lost 0 bases, with 10 bases spanning the gap. The DNA of the CDR3 is TGTGCCAGTAGTCCTATGGCCTCAACTAATGAAAAACTGTTTTTT. This sequence encodes CASSPMASTNEKLFF.

The CDR3 sequence: CASSLVLVAGQHNEQFF. The CDR3 nucleotides read TGTGCCAGCAGCTTAGTCCTCGTAGCGGGCCAACACAATGAGCAGTTCTTC. The rearrangement uses TRBV11-3 and TRBJ2-1, with 7 bases lining up with TRBD2. J was trimmed by 5 bases and V by 1 base; bases with no gene match: 11. Germline CDR1 is SGHNT and CDR2 is YENEEA. The CDR3 extends over 17 amino acids.

This clone was counted between two and nine times. V and J are TRBV19 and TRBJ2-3; 9 bases match TRBD1. The ends lost 4 bases at V and 2 bases at J; junction bases unmatched: 4. This CDR3 comprises 15 residues. CDR1 and CDR2 (germline): LNHDA, SQIVND (reference sequence). The CDR3 spells CASSNRGLSTDTQYF. DNA for the CDR3: TGTGCCAGTAGTAACAGGGGGCTCTCCACAGATACGCAGTATTTT.

This clone appeared a few times. The rearrangement links TRBV7-6 to TRBJ2-7; the match to TRBD2 covers 8 bases. Trimming took 5 bases from V and 4 from J; bases not matched to a gene: 10. The CDR3 sequence is 15 residues long. Germline CDR1 SGHVS, CDR2 FNYEAQ. In nucleotides, the CDR3 is TGTGCCAGCAGCCCAGGCTCGGGAGGGCCGTACGAGCAGTACTTC. It is translated as CASSPGSGGPYEQYF.

The rearrangement links TRBV9 to TRBJ2-6, with unresolved D. Germline loops: CDR1 SGDLS, CDR2 YYNGEE. This CDR3 comprises 16 residues. Between the trimmed V and J ends, which lost 4 bases and 4 bases, there was a span of 15 bases. Here the CDR3 reads CASSPTTPSGANVLTF. CDR3 coding DNA: TGTGCCAGCAGCCCGACGACGCCGTCCGGGGCCAACGTCCTGACTTTC.

The chain carries TRBV27 and TRBJ2-3; D remains unclear. V was cut by 6 bases and J by 4 bases, with 14 bases left in between. This CDR3 has 14 amino acids. Germline V gene data show CDR1 as MNHEY and CDR2 as SMNVEV (reference sequence). CDR3 sequence: CASSYFRNADTQYF. The DNA for the CDR3 is TGTGCCAGCAGCTATTTCCGAAATGCAGATACGCAGTATTTT.

The CDR3 sequence: CATAAGGYNSPLHF. The CDR3 DNA reads as TGTGCCACAGCGGCAGGGGGTTATAATTCACCCCTCCACTTT. This rearrangement joins TRBV6-5 to TRBJ1-6; TRBD1 agrees at 7 bases. Per germline, CDR1 MNHEY and CDR2 SVGAGI. V lost 10 bases and J lost 4; bases outside the gene matches: 7. There are 14 residues in the CDR3.

The chain has TRBV5-5 and TRBJ1-4; weak D call: TRBD1 (6 bases). The CDR3 has 13 residues. V shed 6 bases and J shed 7 bases, with 13 bases lying between them. The germline CDR1 and CDR2 sequences are SGHKS and YYEKEE (reference sequence). CDR3 sequence reads: CASTWGGPEKLFF. The CDR3 DNA reads as TGTGCCAGCACCTGGGGGGGCCCTGAAAAACTGTTTTTT.

The chain is built from TRBV5-1 and TRBJ2-7; weak D call: TRBD1 (7 bases). Per the germline V gene, CDR1 is SGHRS and CDR2 is YFSETQ. CDR3 length equals 13 residues. The germline V and J ends were trimmed by 1 base and 5 bases, with 10 bases remaining between them. The CDR3 region is CASSLRGTDEQYF. The CDR3 nucleotides are TGCGCCAGCAGCTTGCGCGGGACAGACGAGCAGTACTTC.

This clone was observed once. The genes are TRBV2 and TRBJ1-3; TRBD1 matches 7 bases. The CDR3 contains 15 residues. The J segment lost 4 bases and the V segment lost 0 bases, leaving 3 bases of the junction unmatched. Germline V lookup: CDR1 SNHLY, CDR2 FYNNEI. The CDR3 loop reads CASSEARTGGNTIYF. The CDR3 bases are TGTGCCAGCAGTGAAGCAAGGACAGGCGGAAACACCATATATTTT.

This clone was recorded a few times. The chain carries TRBV30 and TRBJ1-1; D might be TRBD1 (5 bases). The CDR3 length is 12 residues. Trimming left V 2 bases short and J 3 bases short, with 7 bases between. Looked up from germline, CDR1 is GTSNPN and CDR2 is SVGIG (reference sequence). CDR3 sequence: CAWSLGDTEAFF. In DNA form, the CDR3 reads TGTGCCTGGAGTCTAGGGGACACTGAAGCTTTCTTT.

The chain has TRBV5-1 and TRBJ1-1; possibly TRBD1 for D (5 bases). V was trimmed by 4 bases and J by 0 bases, leaving 10 bases between them. The CDR3 has 14 amino acids. The germline CDR1 and CDR2 sequences are SGHRS and YFSETQ. CDR3 residues: CASSAGTVNTEAFF. CDR3 nucleotide sequence: TGCGCCAGCAGCGCCGGGACGGTGAACACTGAAGCTTTCTTT.

In its sample, this clone was seen once. The chain is built from TRBV4-3 and TRBJ1-6; 11 bases are shared with TRBD1. The ends lost 5 bases at V and 7 bases at J; junction bases unmatched: 1. The CDR3 length is 14 residues. CDR1 is LGHNA, CDR2 YSLEER, per germline. The CDR3: CASSGDRGNSPLHF. As DNA, the CDR3 is TGCGCCAGCAGCGGGGACAGGGGGAATTCACCCCTCCACTTT.

This rearrangement joins TRBV5-4 to TRBJ1-1, with D possibly TRBD1 on 6 matching bases. Trimming pared 10 bases from V and 3 bases from J, leaving 19 bases between. Germline assignment: CDR1 SGHNT and CDR2 YYREEE (reference sequence). The CDR3 sequence is 14 residues long. CDR3 nucleotide sequence: TGTGCCGGCTCCTCAAGGGGGGGTCACACTGAAGCTTTCTTT. Residues: CAGSSRGGHTEAFF.

The chain combines TRBV5-6 with TRBJ2-7, with D perhaps assigned TRBD1 or TRBD2 (6 bases each). The V end was cut by 4 bases, the J end by 3 bases, with 20 bases between. Germline CDR1 SGHDT, CDR2 YYEEEE. The CDR3 is made up of 16 amino acids. The CDR3 DNA is TGTGCCAGCAGCCAAGGTTCGGGGGCCTACGTCTACGAGCAGTACTTC. Residues: CASSQGSGAYVYEQYF.

As DNA, the CDR3 is TGCGCCAGCAGCCAAGATACGAGACTAGCCCGCACAGATACGCAGTATTTT. Amino acid sequence: CASSQDTRLARTDTQYF. The rearrangement uses TRBV4-3 and TRBJ2-3, with 7 bases matching TRBD2. Germline V gene lookup returns CDR1 LGHNA and CDR2 YSLEER. This CDR3 comprises 17 residues. Trimming cost V 0 bases and J 1 base; bases outside gene matches: 7.

CDR3 region: CASSNRGTNTGELFF. CDR3 sequence (DNA): TGTGCCAGCAGCAACCGGGGCACGAACACCGGGGAGCTGTTTTTT. V gene TRBV11-2 combines with J gene TRBJ2-2; D may be TRBD1 or TRBD2 (5 bases each). CDR3 length: 15 amino acids. Germline V gene sequence: CDR1 SGHAT, CDR2 FQNNGV. The V end was cut by 5 bases, the J end by 0 bases, with 10 bases between.

The rearrangement links TRBV4-1 to TRBJ2-3; either TRBD1 or TRBD2 may fit D (5 bases each). The germline V gene has CDR1 MGHRA and CDR2 YSYEKL. The CDR3 loop spans 17 amino acids. The V gene lost 0 bases and the J gene lost 2 bases, with 15 bases spanning the gap. This CDR3 is CASSQDVPGRLTDTQYF. The CDR3 region has the DNA TGCGCCAGCAGCCAAGATGTTCCGGGACGGCTCACAGATACGCAGTATTTT.